The 31 T cell receptor beta chains given below trace back to one sample, sequenced in a study of blood T cell repertoires in COVID-19. Sequencing used immunoSEQ multiplex PCR; TCRdb keeps in-frame clones, though not all of them. The repertoire holds about 68,000 clones, 70% to 90% seen once, with roughly 3.1% in the top ten. Material for sequencing was peripheral blood. Receptors were obtained from a woman aged 50 to 60 with COVID-19, enrolled during active disease.

The chain recombines TRBV2 with TRBJ2-1; TRBD2 aligns across 7 bases. The CDR3 is 14 residues long. CDR1 and CDR2 from the germline V gene are SNHLY and FYNNEI. The ends lost 6 bases at V and 2 bases at J; junction bases unmatched: 4. The CDR3: CASRVAGAYNEQFF. CDR3 DNA sequence: TGTGCCAGCAGAGTAGCGGGTGCCTACAATGAGCAGTTCTTC.

The chain couples TRBV29-1 to TRBJ2-3; perhaps TRBD2 as D (6 bases). This CDR3 is built from 14 residues. The V and J ends lost 8 bases and 0 bases respectively, with 15 bases between them. Germline loops: CDR1 SQVTM, CDR2 ANQGSEA. CDR3 sequence: CSFGGRGSTDTQYF. The CDR3 DNA sequence: TGCAGCTTTGGCGGGCGGGGAAGCACAGATACGCAGTATTTT.

The chain combines TRBV4-1 with TRBJ2-1; 8 nucleotides align to TRBD2. Unmatched junction bases numbered 10, after V lost 5 bases and J lost 10 bases. The germline V gene has CDR1 MGHRA and CDR2 YSYEKL. The CDR3 is 14 amino acids. This CDR3 is CASSSAGVRWEQFF. DNA for the CDR3: TGCGCCAGCAGCTCAGCGGGAGTTAGATGGGAGCAGTTCTTC.

The rearrangement links TRBV20-1 to TRBJ2-2; D might be TRBD2 (6 bases). CDR3 length equals 14 residues. CDR1 and CDR2 (germline): DFQATT, SNEGSKA (reference sequence). V lost 3 bases and J lost 2, with 10 bases in between. The CDR3 nucleotides are TGCAGTGCTAGTTTTAGCGGCAACACCGGGGAGCTGTTTTTT. Its translation is CSASFSGNTGELFF.

The chain links TRBV4-1 to TRBJ2-7, with D perhaps matching TRBD2 (6 bases). Germline V gene sequence: CDR1 MGHRA, CDR2 YSYEKL. The CDR3 is made up of 15 amino acids. V lost 0 bases to trimming and J lost 2 bases, with 11 bases between them. The CDR3 spells CASSQEEGSPYEQYF. As DNA, the CDR3 is TGCGCCAGCAGCCAAGAGGAGGGGTCCCCCTACGAGCAGTACTTC.

This chain links TRBV4-3 with TRBJ2-1, with TRBD2 as a possible D gene (5 bases). The V gene lost 4 bases and the J gene lost 10 bases, with 20 bases spanning the gap. The CDR3 runs to 15 residues. Germline V gene sequence: CDR1 LGHNA, CDR2 YSLEER. CDR3 DNA: TGCGCCAGCAGCCTTCGCGTAGCGAACGGGATAGAGCAGTTCTTC. This encodes CASSLRVANGIEQFF.

V gene TRBV7-9 combines with J gene TRBJ2-3; D is perhaps TRBD1 (5 bases). CDR1 and CDR2 from the germline V gene are SEHNR and FQNEAQ (reference sequence). The CDR3 length is 15 residues. Deletions cut 7 bases from V and 2 bases from J, with 16 bases between. CDR3 sequence reads: CASTWAQGYTDTQYF. The DNA of the CDR3 is TGTGCCAGCACGTGGGCTCAGGGATACACAGATACGCAGTATTTT. Supplemented by reference TRBV7-9 and TRBJ2-3, the full variable domain reads DTGVSQNPRHKITKRGQNVTFRCDPISEHNRLYWYRQTLGQGPEFLTYFQNEAQLEKSRLLSDRFSAERPKGSFSTLEIQRTEQGDSAMYLCASTWAQGYTDTQYFGPGTRLTVL.

CDR3 bases: TGTGCCAGTACCCAAGGGGGTGAGCGGAATGGCTACACCTTC. As protein: CASTQGGERNGYTF. This chain connects TRBV19 to TRBJ1-2; TRBD1 is a possible D gene (6 bases). The CDR3 contains 14 residues. Germline-derived CDR1 and CDR2 are LNHDA and SQIVND (reference sequence). Trimming cost V 7 bases and J 6 bases, with 18 bases left between them.

The V call is TRBV28, the J call TRBJ1-2, with D hard to call. The CDR3 is 16 residues long. CDR1 is MDHEN, CDR2 SYDVKM, per germline. V lost 3 bases and J 6 bases, leaving 20 bases between the germline ends. Here the CDR3 reads CASSFGRRRLSNGYTF. The CDR3, as DNA: TGTGCCAGCAGTTTTGGCCGCAGGAGGCTCTCCAATGGCTACACCTTC.

J is TRBJ1-1 and V is TRBV5-4, with D possibly matching TRBD1 (5 bases). This CDR3 is built from 14 residues. Germline assignment: CDR1 SGHNT and CDR2 YYREEE (reference sequence). V was shortened by 3 bases and J by 4 bases, with 13 bases between the two germline ends. CDR3 DNA sequence: TGTGCCAGCAGCTCGGGGGTTAGGAGCACTGAAGCTTTCTTT. Translation gives CASSSGVRSTEAFF.

The chain carries TRBV7-3 and TRBJ2-3; 7 bases are shared with TRBD1. Per germline, CDR1 SGHTA and CDR2 FQGTGA. This CDR3 has 15 amino acids. The trim removed 5 bases at V and 4 bases at J, leaving 9 bases unmatched. The CDR3 region is CASSPTGTDSDTQYF. The DNA of the CDR3 is TGTGCCAGCAGCCCAACCGGGACAGATTCAGATACGCAGTATTTT.

The sample holds one count of this clone. The rearrangement links TRBV5-6 to TRBJ1-1; D unclear. The germline V gene has CDR1 SGHDT and CDR2 YYEEEE. This CDR3 region has 13 residues. Trimming left V 6 bases short and J 0 bases short, with 9 bases between. CDR3 in amino acids: CASIANLNTEAFF. The CDR3 DNA reads as TGTGCCAGCATTGCAAACTTGAACACTGAAGCTTTCTTT.

A single count supports this clone. Sequence at one end of the junction differs from germline and may be a read error. The rearrangement links TRBV2 to TRBJ1-5, with TRBD1 matching 10 bases. Germline V CDR1 and CDR2: SNHLY, FYNNEI. This CDR3 is built from 15 residues. The CDR3: CASGEDRGRGQPQHF. CDR3 in DNA: TGTGCCAGCGGTGAAGACAGGGGGCGAGGTCAGCCCCAGCATTTT. The whole variable domain, remainder taken from reference TRBV2 and TRBJ1-5, is EPEVTQTPSHQVTQMGQEVILRCVPISNHLYFYWYRQILGQKVEFLVSFYNNEISEKSEIFDDQFSVERPDGSNFTLKIRSTKLEDSAMYFCASGEDRGRGQPQHFGDGTRLSIL.

The V call is TRBV4-3, the J call TRBJ2-7, with 14 positions matching TRBD2. Germline CDR1 LGHNA, CDR2 YSLEER. CDR3 length equals 17 residues. V lost 4 bases, J lost 5 bases, and 10 bases stayed unmatched. The CDR3 nucleotides are TGCGCCAGCAGCCCGGGGACTAGCGGGAGTAGTAGGAACGAGCAGTACTTC. Translation gives CASSPGTSGSSRNEQYF.

The chain couples TRBV6-6 to TRBJ1-4; TRBD1 might be the D (6 bases). The V end was cut by 0 bases, the J end by 6 bases, with 11 bases between. The CDR3 length is 15 residues. In germline, CDR1 is MNHNY, CDR2 SVGAGI (reference sequence). The CDR3 nucleotides read TGTGCCAGCAGTTACTCAGGGGGGGGAGATGAAAAACTGTTTTTT. Translation: CASSYSGGGDEKLFF.

The gene calls are TRBV6-1 and TRBJ2-1; TRBD2 matches 10 bases. Germline V gene data show CDR1 as MNHNS and CDR2 as SASEGT. J lost 6 bases, V lost 2 bases, and 7 bases had no gene match. This CDR3 region has 16 residues. CDR3: CASSERWLAGVNEQFF. CDR3 nucleotide sequence: TGTGCCAGCAGTGAAAGGTGGCTAGCGGGAGTCAATGAGCAGTTCTTC.

The J gene is TRBJ2-1, the V gene TRBV7-9, with 7 bases lining up with TRBD2. This CDR3 spans 17 amino acids. The V gene's germline CDR1 is SEHNR and CDR2 FQNEAQ (reference sequence). Trimming took 0 bases from V and 1 from J; bases not matched to a gene: 6. The CDR3 nucleotides are TGTGCCAGCAGCTTAGCTGGCGGGAGAGGGTCCTACAATGAGCAGTTCTTC. It codes for CASSLAGGRGSYNEQFF.

The chain employs TRBV7-2 and TRBJ1-4; 11 positions agree with TRBD1. This CDR3 spans 15 amino acids. Looked up from germline, CDR1 is SGHTA and CDR2 is FQGNSA. Unmatched junction bases numbered 7, after V lost 5 bases and J lost 8 bases. The CDR3 sequence: CASSQDRGRGEKLFF. The CDR3 DNA reads TGTGCCAGCAGCCAGGACAGGGGGCGCGGGGAAAAACTGTTTTTT.

The V and J genes are TRBV4-1 and TRBJ2-1; 11 positions agree with TRBD2. CDR1 and CDR2 (germline): MGHRA, YSYEKL. J lost 5 bases, V lost 4 bases, and 10 bases had no gene match. The CDR3 is 17 residues long. The CDR3 DNA reads TGCGCCAGCAGCCGACGTACTAGCGGGAGAAAGGACAATGAGCAGTTCTTC. Protein: CASSRRTSGRKDNEQFF.

This clone was seen a few times. CDR3 sequence: CASTRQVLSGNTIYF. Written as DNA, the CDR3 is TGTGCCAGCACCCGACAGGTCCTCTCTGGAAACACCATATATTTT. The genes are TRBV2 and TRBJ1-3; the D gene is possibly TRBD1 (6 bases). Germline V gene lookup returns CDR1 SNHLY and CDR2 FYNNEI. The CDR3 has 15 amino acids. V was shortened by 7 bases and J by 0 bases, with 13 bases between the two germline ends.

The chain couples TRBV10-2 to TRBJ1-4; D ambiguous. Germline CDR1 WSHSY, CDR2 SAAADI. Trimming pared 3 bases from V and 7 bases from J, leaving 12 bases between. This CDR3 region has 14 residues. The chain's CDR3 is CASSENLLSEKLFF. For the CDR3, the DNA is TGCGCCAGCAGTGAAAACTTACTAAGTGAAAAACTGTTTTTT.

This sequence joins TRBV18 and TRBJ1-1; 7 nucleotides match TRBD1. Per the germline V gene, CDR1 is KGHSH and CDR2 is LQKENI. The ends lost 4 bases at V and 8 bases at J; junction bases unmatched: 10. This CDR3 is built from 14 residues. CDR3 coding DNA: TGTGCCAGCTCACGAGGCACAGGGGATTCGGAAGCTTTCTTT. Protein product: CASSRGTGDSEAFF.

J is TRBJ2-3 and V is TRBV11-3, with TRBD1 matching 7 bases. Trimming cost V 7 bases and J 2 bases; bases outside gene matches: 6. The CDR3 has 14 amino acids. Germline V lookup: CDR1 SGHNT, CDR2 YENEEA. CDR3 residues: CASTRGLSTDTQYF. CDR3 bases: TGTGCCAGCACAAGGGGGCTATCCACAGATACGCAGTATTTT.

The rearrangement joins TRBV27 to TRBJ1-6; D not resolved. CDR3 length: 15 amino acids. The V and J ends lost 3 bases and 7 bases respectively, with 13 bases between them. Germline assignment: CDR1 MNHEY and CDR2 SMNVEV (reference sequence). CDR3 in amino acids: CASSFQGRVNSPLHF. The DNA for the CDR3 is TGTGCCAGCAGTTTCCAAGGGCGGGTGAATTCACCCCTCCACTTT.

CDR3 sequence: CAIREGEGPDTQYF. The CDR3 coding sequence is TGTGCCATCAGGGAAGGGGAAGGGCCAGATACGCAGTATTTT. The V gene is TRBV10-3, the J gene TRBJ2-3; TRBD1 might be the D (5 bases). Germline lookup yields CDR1 ENHRY and CDR2 SYGVKD. The V end lost 6 bases, the J end lost 4 bases, and 14 bases lay between the germline ends. This CDR3 is 14 amino acids long.

The rearrangement uses TRBV7-2 and TRBJ2-2; 8 nucleotides line up with TRBD2. V lost 8 bases to trimming and J lost 0 bases; unmatched junction nucleotides: 8. The CDR3 runs 16 residues. Germline lookup yields CDR1 SGHTA and CDR2 FQGNSA. The DNA for the CDR3 is TGTGCCAGCCGGGGGGGGCTAGCGGCGAACACCGGGGAGCTGTTTTTT. Its protein product is CASRGGLAANTGELFF.

The chain recombines TRBV5-1 with TRBJ1-2; 7 bases agree with TRBD1. J lost 8 bases, V lost 5 bases, and 12 bases had no gene match. The CDR3 is 14 residues long. The V gene's germline CDR1 is SGHRS and CDR2 YFSETQ. As DNA, the CDR3 is TGCGCCAGCAGTTCACAGGGGCCGGGATGGGGCTACACCTTC. It encodes CASSSQGPGWGYTF. The variable domain in full, completed from reference TRBV5-1 and TRBJ1-2, reads KAGVTQTPRYLIKTRGQQVTLSCSPISGHRSVSWYQQTPGQGLQFLFEYFSETQRNKGNFPGRFSGRQFSNSRSEMNVSTLELGDSALYLCASSSQGPGWGYTFGSGTRLTVV.

This sequence joins TRBV28 and TRBJ1-4; 9 nucleotides line up with TRBD1. The J segment lost 8 bases and the V segment lost 5 bases, leaving 6 bases of the junction unmatched. CDR3 length equals 14 residues. Germline loops: CDR1 MDHEN, CDR2 SYDVKM. The CDR3 reads CASSGDRAGEKLFF. The CDR3 DNA reads as TGTGCCAGCAGTGGGGACAGGGCAGGAGAAAAACTGTTTTTT.

The rearrangement uses TRBV10-3 and TRBJ1-6; D is undetermined. Trimming shortened V by 8 bases and J by 1 base, and 12 bases separated the two germline ends. The CDR3 sequence is 15 residues long. Germline CDR1 is ENHRY and CDR2 is SYGVKD. The CDR3 coding sequence is TGTGCCATCTCGGCGGCCGTTTCCTATAATTCACCCCTCCACTTT. Amino acids: CAISAAVSYNSPLHF.

With regard to this clone: Other nucleotide sequences from this sample produce the same CDR3. J is TRBJ1-5 and V is TRBV24-1; unclear D gene. Germline assignment: CDR1 KGHDR and CDR2 SFDVKD. This CDR3 is built from 12 residues. The V gene lost 4 bases and the J gene lost 6 bases, with 6 bases spanning the gap. CDR3 region: CATSDPGQPQHF. CDR3 coding DNA: TGTGCCACCAGTGACCCAGGTCAGCCCCAGCATTTT.

V and J are TRBV29-1 and TRBJ2-5; 8 positions agree with TRBD1. The CDR3 spans 13 residues. The V segment lost 7 bases and the J segment 4 bases; nucleotides outside the gene matches: 8. CDR1 is SQVTM and CDR2 is ANQGSEA in the germline V gene. The CDR3 loop reads CSALQGVPETQYF. The CDR3, as DNA: TGCAGCGCCTTACAGGGGGTGCCAGAGACCCAGTACTTC.